This T cell receptor beta chain was identified in a study of response to subunit inactivated influenza vaccine. Study results and caveats: The authors offered the suggestion that each seasonal influenza vaccination recruits few new T cells.

TCRdb used MiXCR to reprocess the RT-PCR reads, holding one entry per CDR3 protein. Among roughly 150,000 distinct CDR3 sequences, approximately 11% were seen once, and the ten largest hold roughly an eighth. This clonotype was counted a few times. The antigen is undetermined. Losses at the gene ends were 3 bases for V and 9 bases for J; bases not matched to a gene: 11. The germline V gene encodes CDR1 SGHTA and CDR2 FQGNSA. The CDR3 extends over 16 amino acids. The TCR originated in a man aged 50 or older who received an inactivated influenza vaccine. The material was non-naive T cells sorted from PBMCs, obtained around seven weeks after vaccination. This chain joins TRBV7-2 and TRBJ1-4; 9 bases align to TRBD1. CDR3 in amino acids: CASSLESTGGRKKLFF. CDR3 nucleotides: TGTGCCAGCAGCTTGGAATCGACAGGGGGACGTAAAAAACTGTTTTTT.